Each of the 24 T cell receptor beta chains below was sequenced from the same sample in a study of radiotherapy plus CTLA-4 blockade in lung cancer. Some clones are missing from TCRdb's copy, which holds only in-frame ones; the method was immunoSEQ multiplex PCR. The repertoire consists of about 77,000 clones, with roughly 80% occurring once and the leading ten covering over 9%. This material consisted of peripheral blood, taken from a patient treated with radiotherapy plus ipilimumab. The receptors were sampled from a human donor with non-small cell lung cancer whose response to radiotherapy plus ipilimumab could not be evaluated.

This clone was seen more than once but under ten times. The rearrangement uses TRBV12-5 and TRBJ2-3; possible D gene TRBD2, 5 bases. Germline V gives CDR1 LGHNT, CDR2 FRNRAP. The CDR3 has 16 amino acids. V was cut by 4 bases and J by 3 bases, with 17 bases left in between. CDR3 nucleotides: TGTGCTAGTGGTTCGATCAGCGGTGGAAGTACAGATACGCAGTATTTT. Residues: CASGSISGGSTDTQYF. The full variable domain, rest sourced from reference TRBV12-5 and TRBJ2-3, is DARVTQTPRHKVTEMGQEVTMRCQPILGHNTVFWYRQTMMQGLELLAYFRNRAPLDDSGMPKDRFSAEMPDATLATLKIQPSEPRDSAVYFCASGSISGGSTDTQYFGPGTRLTVL.

This clone was seen only once. The chain combines TRBV28 with TRBJ1-1, with a weak D call TRBD1 (6 bases). CDR1 MDHEN and CDR2 SYDVKM come from the germline V gene. The CDR3 contains 14 residues. Trimming cost V 5 bases and J 8 bases, with 18 bases left between them. This chain's CDR3 is CASSTTGSYLEAFF. CDR3 sequence (DNA): TGTGCCAGCAGTACCACAGGGAGTTACCTGGAAGCTTTCTTT. Variable domain in full (rest from reference TRBV28 and TRBJ1-1): DVKVTQSSRYLVKRTGEKVFLECVQDMDHENMFWYRQDPGLGLRLIYFSYDVKMKEKGDIPEGYSVSREKKERFSLILESASTNQTSMYLCASSTTGSYLEAFFGQGTRLTVV.

The gene calls are TRBV5-6 and TRBJ2-7, with 9 bases that match TRBD1. This CDR3 is 14 amino acids long. V shed 2 bases, J shed 6 bases, and the junction held 6 bases outside the gene matches. The germline gives CDR1 SGHDT, CDR2 YYEEEE. In DNA form, the CDR3 reads TGTGCCAGCAGCTTCGGGACAGGGTATCGCGAGCAGTACTTC. This codes for CASSFGTGYREQYF.

V gene TRBV7-9 combines with J gene TRBJ2-3, with a possible D match to TRBD2 (5 bases). CDR1 is SEHNR, CDR2 FQNEAQ, per germline (reference sequence). There are 15 residues in the CDR3. The V and J ends lost 2 bases and 4 bases respectively, with 13 bases between them. The CDR3 DNA sequence: TGTGCCAGCAGCTTACGGGGAGTCAACGCAGATACGCAGTATTTT. Its translation is CASSLRGVNADTQYF.

V gene TRBV4-1 combines with J gene TRBJ1-4; D not certain. The germline V gene encodes CDR1 MGHRA and CDR2 YSYEKL. Trimming removed 2 bases from V and 5 bases from J, with 6 bases in between. CDR3 length equals 13 residues. As DNA, the CDR3 is TGCGCCAGCAGCCAATGGAGGAATGAAAAACTGTTTTTT. Translating gives CASSQWRNEKLFF.

This clone was detected once. V usage is TRBV7-9 and J usage is TRBJ1-1; TRBD1 might be the D (5 bases). The V end lost 1 base, the J end lost 2 bases, and 11 bases lay between the germline ends. The CDR3 has 15 amino acids. Germline-derived CDR1 and CDR2 are SEHNR and FQNEAQ (reference sequence). In nucleotides, the CDR3 is TGTGCCAGCAGCTTAGGTGGTCAGGGAAACACTGAAGCTTTCTTT. Translated: CASSLGGQGNTEAFF.

V gene TRBV30 combines with J gene TRBJ2-7, with a possible D match to TRBD1 (5 bases). V was trimmed by 0 bases and J by 0 bases, leaving 12 bases between them. Germline loops: CDR1 GTSNPN, CDR2 SVGIG (reference sequence). The CDR3 has 15 residues. The CDR3 region has the DNA TGTGCCTGGAGTGTACCGTTCGACAGCTCCTACGAGCAGTACTTC. Encoded protein: CAWSVPFDSSYEQYF. The full variable domain, its missing parts supplied by reference TRBV30 and TRBJ2-7, is SQTIHQWPATLVQPVGSPLSLECTVEGTSNPNLYWYRQAAGRGLQLLFYSVGIGQISSEVPQNLSASRPQDRQFILSSKKLLLSDSGFYLCAWSVPFDSSYEQYFGPGTRLTVT.

This chain uses TRBV7-2 with TRBJ2-1; 11 bases are a match to TRBD2. Germline CDR1 SGHTA, CDR2 FQGNSA. CDR3 length: 15 amino acids. Unmatched junction bases numbered 3, after V lost 5 bases and J lost 3 bases. In nucleotides, the CDR3 is TGTGCCAGCAGCCCTACTAGCGGGGGCTACAATGAGCAGTTCTTC. Protein product: CASSPTSGGYNEQFF. The variable domain in full, completed from reference TRBV7-2 and TRBJ2-1, reads GAGVSQSPSNKVTEKGKDVELRCDPISGHTALYWYRQSLGQGLEFLIYFQGNSAPDKSGLPSDRFSAERTGGSVSTLTIQRTQQEDSAVYLCASSPTSGGYNEQFFGPGTRLTVL.

The rearrangement joins TRBV11-1 to TRBJ2-5; 11 nucleotides align to TRBD1. Germline V gene lookup returns CDR1 SGHAT and CDR2 FQDESV (reference sequence). The CDR3 loop spans 14 amino acids. V lost 4 bases and J lost 5; bases outside the gene matches: 3. The CDR3 region is CASSSGTGGETQYF. CDR3 sequence (DNA): TGTGCCAGCAGCTCCGGGACAGGGGGTGAGACCCAGTACTTC.

The chain has TRBV5-1 and TRBJ2-5, with 7 bases fitting TRBD2. CDR1 SGHRS and CDR2 YFSETQ come from the germline V gene. The ends lost 4 bases at V and 10 bases at J; junction bases unmatched: 10. The CDR3 sequence is 13 residues long. CDR3 loop: CASSPPVGGIQYF. The CDR3, as DNA: TGCGCCAGCAGCCCGCCGGTGGGGGGGATCCAGTACTTC.

This clone was counted between two and nine times. The rearrangement uses TRBV19 and TRBJ1-1, with D tentatively TRBD1 (6 bases). V shed 1 base and J shed 5 bases, with 17 bases lying between them. Germline loops: CDR1 LNHDA, CDR2 SQIVND (reference sequence). The CDR3 is made up of 16 amino acids. In DNA, the CDR3 is TGTGCCAGTAGTATAGGGGTAAGGGTAAGGGGGACTGAAGCTTTCTTT. It codes for CASSIGVRVRGTEAFF. Looking up the rest from reference TRBV19 and TRBJ1-1 gives the full variable domain: DGGITQSPKYLFRKEGQNVTLSCEQNLNHDAMYWYRQDPGQGLRLIYYSQIVNDFQKGDIAEGYSVSREKKESFPLTVTSAQKNPTAFYLCASSIGVRVRGTEAFFGQGTRLTVV.

This chain uses TRBV30 with TRBJ1-2, with TRBD1 as a possible D gene (5 bases). Germline V gene lookup returns CDR1 GTSNPN and CDR2 SVGIG (reference sequence). Trimming left V 4 bases short and J 3 bases short, with 9 bases between. This CDR3 has 12 residues. In DNA, the CDR3 is TGTGCCTGGATTCGGGGGGACTATGGCTACACCTTC. Protein product: CAWIRGDYGYTF.

This chain connects TRBV5-1 to TRBJ2-1; TRBD1 agrees at 7 bases. V gave up 1 base and J gave up 7 bases; unmatched junction bases: 8. CDR1 is SGHRS, CDR2 YFSETQ, per germline. This CDR3 spans 15 amino acids. The CDR3 nucleotides are TGCGCCAGCAGCTTGACGACAGGGAGAACTAATGAGCAGTTCTTC. It specifies CASSLTTGRTNEQFF.

This clone was counted only a few times. V gene TRBV5-4 combines with J gene TRBJ1-2; D gene uncertain. Trimming took off 4 bases at V and 1 base at J, with 8 bases between the two ends. Germline V gene sequence: CDR1 SGHNT, CDR2 YYREEE (reference sequence). The CDR3 runs 13 residues. CDR3 DNA sequence: TGTGCCAGCAGCCCCGACATTAACTATGGCTACACCTTC. Protein: CASSPDINYGYTF.

This chain connects TRBV30 to TRBJ2-3; weak D call: TRBD2 (5 bases). The CDR3 length is 13 residues. Between the trimmed V and J ends, which lost 0 bases and 4 bases, there was a span of 8 bases. Germline assignment: CDR1 GTSNPN and CDR2 SVGIG (reference sequence). The CDR3 region is CAWSVGGSDTQYF. The CDR3 DNA sequence: TGTGCCTGGAGTGTAGGAGGTTCAGATACGCAGTATTTT. Full variable domain (remainder filled in from reference TRBV30 and TRBJ2-3): SQTIHQWPATLVQPVGSPLSLECTVEGTSNPNLYWYRQAAGRGLQLLFYSVGIGQISSEVPQNLSASRPQDRQFILSSKKLLLSDSGFYLCAWSVGGSDTQYFGPGTRLTVL.

This chain links TRBV11-3 with TRBJ1-2; TRBD1 might be the D (5 bases). The CDR3 has 15 residues. CDR1 is SGHNT, CDR2 YENEEA, per germline. V was pared by 4 bases and J by 8 bases, with 20 bases between. CDR3 coding DNA: TGTGCCAGCAGCTCACCGGGACTCCGGGGAGCCGGCTACACCTTC. It encodes CASSSPGLRGAGYTF.

This chain uses TRBV9 with TRBJ2-1; a possible D gene is TRBD2 (7 bases). CDR1 is SGDLS, CDR2 YYNGEE, per germline. V was trimmed by 0 bases and J by 5 bases, leaving 9 bases between them. The CDR3 consists of 14 residues. The CDR3 protein is CASSVGGGHNEQFF. The CDR3 DNA is TGTGCCAGCAGCGTAGGGGGGGGCCACAATGAGCAGTTCTTC.

The rearrangement joins TRBV9 to TRBJ1-2; 9 nucleotides agree with TRBD1. CDR3 size: 15 residues. CDR1 and CDR2 (germline): SGDLS, YYNGEE. Trimming cost V 3 bases and J 3 bases; bases outside gene matches: 6. CDR3 DNA sequence: TGTGCCAGCAGCGAGACAGGGGGTGGTGACTATGGCTACACCTTC. As protein: CASSETGGGDYGYTF.

The chain carries TRBV12-5 and TRBJ2-5, with 8 bases aligning to TRBD1. The CDR3 is 16 amino acids. V dropped 1 base and J dropped 5; count of bases not matched to a gene: 9. CDR1 is LGHNT and CDR2 is FRNRAP in the germline V gene. CDR3: CASGLALLTGAETQYF. In nucleotides, the CDR3 is TGTGCTAGTGGTTTGGCACTATTGACAGGGGCGGAGACCCAGTACTTC.

Only one count was recorded for this clone. This chain links TRBV27 with TRBJ1-5; D gene ambiguous. V lost 8 bases, J lost 3 bases, and 17 bases lay in between. The germline V gene encodes CDR1 MNHEY and CDR2 SMNVEV (reference sequence). The CDR3 has 15 residues. The CDR3 spells CASSTVRQNNQPQHF. CDR3 DNA sequence: TGTGCCAGCTCAACCGTCAGGCAGAACAATCAGCCCCAGCATTTT.

This clone was seen a few times. The J gene is TRBJ2-5, the V gene TRBV6-5; a possible D gene is TRBD2 (5 bases). This CDR3 is 15 amino acids long. The V and J ends lost 4 bases and 7 bases respectively, with 19 bases between them. CDR1 and CDR2 from the germline V gene are MNHEY and SVGAGI. The CDR3 is CASSLLGWGEGTQYF. The DNA of the CDR3 is TGTGCCAGCAGTTTATTGGGGTGGGGAGAGGGGACCCAGTACTTC.

The sample holds a few counts of this clone. The chain has TRBV11-2 and TRBJ2-7, with 12 bases aligning to TRBD2. The CDR3 contains 15 residues. Germline V gene sequence: CDR1 SGHAT, CDR2 FQNNGV. V shed 4 bases and J 4 bases; nucleotides not matched to a gene: 5. The CDR3 DNA is TGTGCCAGCAGCTGGGGACTAGCGGGCAGGTACGAGCAGTACTTC. This translates into CASSWGLAGRYEQYF. Full variable domain (missing parts from reference TRBV11-2 and TRBJ2-7): EAGVAQSPRYKIIEKRQSVAFWCNPISGHATLYWYQQILGQGPKLLIQFQNNGVVDDSQLPKDRFSAERLKGVDSTLKIQPAKLEDSAVYLCASSWGLAGRYEQYFGPGTRLTVT.

The chain combines TRBV7-3 with TRBJ2-1; 7 positions match TRBD2. The germline gives CDR1 SGHTA, CDR2 FQGTGA. The junction had 10 bases not matched to a gene; V was cut back by 2 bases and J by 6 bases. This CDR3 has 16 residues. The CDR3 DNA follows: TGTGCCAGCAGCTTATATGGCGGGAGTACCGGCAATGAGCAGTTCTTC. This encodes CASSLYGGSTGNEQFF.

The rearrangement links TRBV5-1 to TRBJ2-2, with 8 bases aligning to TRBD1. Germline lookup yields CDR1 SGHRS and CDR2 YFSETQ. V was pared by 4 bases and J by 1 base, with 3 bases of the junction left unmatched. The CDR3 is made up of 15 amino acids. The CDR3 DNA sequence: TGCGCCAGCAGCGACAGGGGAAAGAACACCGGGGAGCTGTTTTTT. It specifies CASSDRGKNTGELFF.